This record covers a single T cell receptor (beta chain). The sample belongs to a study of cytomegalovirus exposure and HLA in healthy donors. There are 18 residues in the CDR3. V shed 5 bases and J shed 0 bases, with 20 bases lying between them. From germline, CDR1 is SEHNR and CDR2 FQNEAQ (reference sequence). A multiplex PCR was run with 60 Vbeta primers and 13 Jbeta primers. The assay was immunoSEQ multiplex PCR, and TCRdb's table has in-frame clones only and misses some. The sample lists 85,000 to 100,000 clones, about 70% occurring once. The rearrangement uses TRBV7-9 and TRBJ1-5; a possible D gene is TRBD1 (6 bases). The TCR sequence derives from a human donor in good health. The sequenced material came from PBMCs. CDR3 sequence (DNA): TGTGCCAGCAGCCCCCAAGGGGGTGGCGACCGTAGCAATCAGCCCCAGCATTTT. Protein sequence: CASSPQGGGDRSNQPQHF.